This T cell receptor (beta chain) was identified during a study of blood T cells in healthy people across ages. The authors ran a second PCR of about 7 to 11 cycles using a sample-barcoded 5' primer and a J-beta primer mix. MiXCR, applied by TCRdb to the 5' RACE reads, yields one record per CDR3 protein. The table has approximately 1.5 million distinct CDR3 sequences, roughly 32% seen once. In regard to this clonotype: Its antigen remains unknown.

Trimming removed 1 base at V and 7 bases at J, with 14 bases between. The CDR3 contains 14 residues. Per germline, CDR1 SGHVS and CDR2 FNYEAQ. Study-wide points: More naive CD4+ cells and higher diversity marked long-lived donors relative to aged donors. Estimated diversity that came from one million T cells was considered an underestimate.

Each donor's blood draw was 7.5 to 10 milliliters of peripheral blood. The sequenced sample consisted of blood. The chain is built from TRBV7-6 and TRBJ2-7; D assignment may be TRBD1 or TRBD2 (5 bases each). The sequence was collected from a woman aged 30 to 39 in good health. CDR3 coding DNA: TGTGCCAGCAGCTTAGAGAGGGGTCTGGGGGAGCAGTACTTC. Translating it yields CASSLERGLGEQYF.